This T cell receptor beta chain emerged from a study of T cells in Graves' hyperthyroidism and ophthalmopathy. This clonotype was observed at least ten times. Antigen unknown. PBMCs stemmed from less than 13 ml fresh peripheral blood. V lost 2 bases, J lost 9 bases, and 14 bases lay in between. Germline CDR1 and CDR2: SGHAT and FQNNGV. CDR3 size: 14 residues. Overall study results and limits: Ophthalmopathy was told apart from stable hyperthyroidism by a 13 V-J model. Onset of ophthalmopathy came a median about 6.5 months after the model predicted it.

Using RNA transcripts as the source, TCR beta CDR3 regions were amplified. HTBI primers were the set used in a first-round RT-PCR of the TCR CDR3. TCRdb processed the multiplex PCR reads anew with MiXCR; each CDR3 protein has one entry. This sample has about 370,000 distinct CDR3 sequences; 12% to 15% occur once, and the top ten carry approximately 19%. The sequence derives from a woman aged 60 to 75 with Graves' ophthalmopathy. Input material: blood. V gene TRBV11-2 combines with J gene TRBJ2-4; maybe TRBD2 (7 bases). CDR3 bases: TGTGCCAGCAGCTTAAGGCGGGGGCATAGCATTCAGTACTTC. Its protein is CASSLRRGHSIQYF.